The next 5 T cell receptor beta chains were all read from a single sample in a study of Tregs in tolerant kidney transplant recipients. TCRdb's copy holds only in-frame clones and misses some; the assay was immunoSEQ multiplex PCR. The sample carries over 50,000 clones, 75% to 90% recorded once. Source: Tregs from blood, taken before the transplant. The receptors derive from a human donor who received a combined kidney and bone marrow transplant.

This chain uses TRBV10-3 with TRBJ2-3; TRBD2 matches at 12 bases. Trimming took 6 bases from V and 6 from J; bases not matched to a gene: 7. The germline V gene has CDR1 ENHRY and CDR2 SYGVKD. The CDR3 loop spans 15 amino acids. The CDR3: CAIRRTSGTGDTQYF. Here the CDR3 DNA reads TGTGCCATCAGGAGGACTAGCGGGACAGGGGATACGCAGTATTTT.

V gene TRBV5-6 combines with J gene TRBJ2-5; TRBD2 is a possible D gene (5 bases). Germline lookup yields CDR1 SGHDT and CDR2 YYEEEE. V dropped 1 base and J dropped 3 bases, with 7 bases sitting between them. This CDR3 has 13 residues. DNA for the CDR3: TGTGCCAGCAGCTTGTCCGGGGAAGAGACCCAGTACTTC. Amino acid sequence: CASSLSGEETQYF.

The gene calls are TRBV6-6 and TRBJ2-7; D possibly corresponds to TRBD2 (7 bases). The CDR3 covers 14 residues. Germline lookup yields CDR1 MNHNY and CDR2 SVGAGI (reference sequence). V shed 3 bases and J shed 2 bases, with 11 bases lying between them. CDR3 nucleotides: TGTGCCAGCAGTTATTTAGGGGGGGCCTACGAGCAGTACTTC. This gives the protein CASSYLGGAYEQYF.

This CDR3 reads CASINRGVNYGYTF. CDR3 bases: TGTGCCAGCATTAACAGGGGAGTTAACTATGGCTACACCTTC. The chain employs TRBV2 and TRBJ1-2; 7 nucleotides agree with TRBD1. Germline assignment: CDR1 SNHLY and CDR2 FYNNEI. Losses at the gene ends were 7 bases for V and 1 base for J; bases not matched to a gene: 6. The CDR3 is made up of 14 amino acids.

The DNA of the CDR3 is TGTGCCAGCAGCTTGGGGAAGGACGGGGGCGACTATGGCTACACCTTC. This sequence encodes CASSLGKDGGDYGYTF. This chain connects TRBV7-9 to TRBJ1-2, with a possible D match to TRBD1 (6 bases). CDR1 and CDR2 (germline): SEHNR, FQNEAQ (reference sequence). The V gene lost 3 bases and the J gene lost 3 bases, with 17 bases spanning the gap. CDR3 length equals 16 residues.